This T cell receptor beta chain was obtained from a study of OX40 agonist ivuxolimab in advanced cancers. In the study overall: It was permissible to have had prior anti-PD-1, anti-PD-L1 or anti-CTLA-4 therapy, and approximately 38% had some.

CDR1 is WSHSY, CDR2 SAAADI, per germline. This CDR3 contains 15 residues. V shed 0 bases and J shed 4 bases, with 12 bases lying between them. Clones were sequenced by immunoSEQ multiplex PCR, and TCRdb holds only the in-frame ones, with some missing. There are around 50,000 clones in the sample; around 89% occur only once, and 11% lies in the top ten. This TCR was recovered from an adult with an advanced solid tumor such as melanoma, head and neck, liver or kidney cancer. V and J are TRBV10-2 and TRBJ1-2; D not certain. This specimen consisted of CD4+ or CD8+ T cells sorted from blood, obtained in a trial of the OX40 agonist ivuxolimab. CDR3 residues: CASSESGADLYGYTF. CDR3 bases: TGCGCCAGCAGTGAGTCGGGAGCAGACCTCTATGGCTACACCTTC.